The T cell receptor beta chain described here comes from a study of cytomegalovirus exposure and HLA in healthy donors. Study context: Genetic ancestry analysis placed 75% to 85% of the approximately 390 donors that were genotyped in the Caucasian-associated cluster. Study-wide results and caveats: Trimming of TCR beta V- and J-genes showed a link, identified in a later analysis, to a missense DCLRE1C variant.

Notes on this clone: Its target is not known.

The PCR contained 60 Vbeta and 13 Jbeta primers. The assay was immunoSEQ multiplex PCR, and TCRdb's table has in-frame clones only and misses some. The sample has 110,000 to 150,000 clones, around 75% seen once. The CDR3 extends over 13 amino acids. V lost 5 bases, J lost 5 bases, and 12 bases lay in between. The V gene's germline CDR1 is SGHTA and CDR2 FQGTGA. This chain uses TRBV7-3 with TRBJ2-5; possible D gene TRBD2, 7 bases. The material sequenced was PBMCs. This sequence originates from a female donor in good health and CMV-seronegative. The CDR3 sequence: CASSPQGGETQYF. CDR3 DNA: TGTGCCAGCAGCCCACAGGGAGGGGAGACCCAGTACTTC.